The entry below describes one T cell receptor (beta chain). The data stem from a study of cytomegalovirus exposure and HLA in healthy donors. Trimming cost V 3 bases and J 4 bases; bases outside gene matches: 6. The CDR3 is 15 residues long. CDR1 and CDR2 (germline): ENHRY, SYGVKD. PCR used 60 Vbeta primers and 13 Jbeta primers. Profiling relied on immunoSEQ multiplex PCR, and the TCRdb table lists in-frame clones only, not all of them. The data show under 150,000 clones, about 80% seen once. Samples came from healthy bone marrow donors. The source of this sequence is a man aged 40-49 years in good health and CMV-seropositive. The sample was PBMCs. The chain has TRBV10-3 and TRBJ2-7, with 10 bases that match TRBD1. This CDR3 is CAISEPPGQGYEQYF. The DNA of the CDR3 is TGTGCCATCAGTGAACCACCGGGACAGGGGTACGAGCAGTACTTC.